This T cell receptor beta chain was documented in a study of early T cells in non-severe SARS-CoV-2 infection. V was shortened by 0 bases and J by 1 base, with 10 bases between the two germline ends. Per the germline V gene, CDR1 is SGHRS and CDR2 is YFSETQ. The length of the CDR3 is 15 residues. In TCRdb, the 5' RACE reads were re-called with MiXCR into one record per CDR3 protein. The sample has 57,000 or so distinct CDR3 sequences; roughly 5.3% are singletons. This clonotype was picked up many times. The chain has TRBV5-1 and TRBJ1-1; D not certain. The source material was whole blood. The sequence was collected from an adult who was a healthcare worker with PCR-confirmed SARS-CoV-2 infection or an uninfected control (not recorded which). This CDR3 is CASSLAVGSNTEAFF. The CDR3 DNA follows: TGCGCCAGCAGCTTGGCCGTGGGGTCGAACACTGAAGCTTTCTTT.